These 9 T cell receptor beta chains were all obtained from the same sample, sequenced in a study of blood T cell repertoires in COVID-19. Libraries were prepared by immunoSEQ multiplex PCR; TCRdb keeps only in-frame clonotypes and omits some of them. The table records about 160,000 clones, approximately 86% of them present only once. Sequencing used peripheral blood. These receptor sequences come from a woman aged 40-49 years with COVID-19, enrolled during active disease.

This clone was counted a single time. V usage is TRBV6-6 and J usage is TRBJ2-6; TRBD2 matches 10 bases. Germline V gene lookup returns CDR1 MNHNY and CDR2 SVGAGI (reference sequence). The J segment lost 4 bases and the V segment lost 5 bases, leaving 11 bases of the junction unmatched. The CDR3 spans 18 residues. This chain's CDR3 is CASSPQSGGAGGANVLTF. Written as DNA, the CDR3 is TGTGCCAGCAGTCCCCAAAGCGGGGGGGCCGGAGGGGCCAACGTCCTGACTTTC.

V usage is TRBV29-1 and J usage is TRBJ2-1; 7 nucleotides match TRBD2. Germline V lookup: CDR1 SQVTM, CDR2 ANQGSEA. Trimming cost V 4 bases and J 7 bases; bases outside gene matches: 7. This CDR3 region has 13 residues. The CDR3 coding sequence is TGCAGCGTTGCCGGGACTAAGGGAAATGAGCAGTTCTTC. It codes for CSVAGTKGNEQFF.

Points on this clone: This specimen includes other DNA sequences encoding the same CDR3. The chain employs TRBV29-1 and TRBJ1-1; 7 bases align to TRBD1. Germline-derived CDR1 and CDR2 are SQVTM and ANQGSEA. This CDR3 is built from 12 residues. Trimming removed 2 bases from V and 6 bases from J; junction bases left unmatched: 3. The CDR3 loop reads CSVEQGVAEAFF. Here the CDR3 DNA reads TGCAGCGTTGAACAGGGGGTGGCTGAAGCTTTCTTT.

The CDR3 loop is CASSLAVGYGYTF. The CDR3 coding sequence is TGTGCCAGCAGTCTGGCGGTGGGTTATGGCTACACCTTC. This chain uses TRBV6-5 with TRBJ1-2; no reliable D call. There are 13 residues in the CDR3. Trimming shortened V by 5 bases and J by 5 bases, and 12 bases separated the two germline ends. CDR1 is MNHEY and CDR2 is SVGAGI in the germline V gene.

The genes are TRBV7-2 and TRBJ2-1, with no clear D. The V gene's germline CDR1 is SGHTA and CDR2 FQGNSA. The CDR3 is 14 amino acids. The V end was cut by 5 bases, the J end by 0 bases, with 8 bases between. The CDR3 DNA reads TGTGCCAGCAGCCCTGATAGCTCCTACAATGAGCAGTTCTTC. Its translation: CASSPDSSYNEQFF.

The chain carries TRBV28 and TRBJ1-5; no definite D call. V was shortened by 1 base and J by 6 bases, with 16 bases between the two germline ends. The CDR3 covers 16 residues. Germline V gives CDR1 MDHEN, CDR2 SYDVKM. The CDR3 loop reads CASSLSALEGGQPQHF. CDR3 DNA sequence: TGTGCCAGCAGTTTATCCGCCCTAGAAGGAGGTCAGCCCCAGCATTTT.

This clone has only a few counts. This chain connects TRBV15 to TRBJ2-3; 10 positions agree with TRBD2. The J segment lost 6 bases and the V segment lost 5 bases, leaving 11 bases of the junction unmatched. CDR3 length: 16 residues. Germline lookup yields CDR1 LNHNV and CDR2 YYDKDF (reference sequence). CDR3 DNA: TGTGCCACCAGCGAAGCTCAAGCGGGAGGGAGGGATACGCAGTATTTT. Translated, it gives CATSEAQAGGRDTQYF.

This chain uses TRBV27 with TRBJ2-5, with 7 bases matching TRBD2. The CDR3 consists of 14 residues. After removal of 3 bases from V and 4 bases from J, the junction contained 5 bases not matched to a gene. Germline V gene data show CDR1 as MNHEY and CDR2 as SMNVEV (reference sequence). CDR3 residues: CASSFGGGGETQYF. In nucleotides, the CDR3 is TGTGCCAGCAGTTTTGGGGGGGGTGGAGAGACCCAGTACTTC.

J is TRBJ2-5 and V is TRBV7-3; D possibly corresponds to TRBD2 (6 bases). The CDR3 spans 15 residues. Trimming shortened V by 2 bases and J by 4 bases, and 14 bases separated the two germline ends. Germline V gives CDR1 SGHTA, CDR2 FQGTGA. The CDR3 nucleotides are TGTGCCAGCAGCTTAGGAGGGACCCTCCGAGAGACCCAGTACTTC. Amino acids: CASSLGGTLRETQYF.